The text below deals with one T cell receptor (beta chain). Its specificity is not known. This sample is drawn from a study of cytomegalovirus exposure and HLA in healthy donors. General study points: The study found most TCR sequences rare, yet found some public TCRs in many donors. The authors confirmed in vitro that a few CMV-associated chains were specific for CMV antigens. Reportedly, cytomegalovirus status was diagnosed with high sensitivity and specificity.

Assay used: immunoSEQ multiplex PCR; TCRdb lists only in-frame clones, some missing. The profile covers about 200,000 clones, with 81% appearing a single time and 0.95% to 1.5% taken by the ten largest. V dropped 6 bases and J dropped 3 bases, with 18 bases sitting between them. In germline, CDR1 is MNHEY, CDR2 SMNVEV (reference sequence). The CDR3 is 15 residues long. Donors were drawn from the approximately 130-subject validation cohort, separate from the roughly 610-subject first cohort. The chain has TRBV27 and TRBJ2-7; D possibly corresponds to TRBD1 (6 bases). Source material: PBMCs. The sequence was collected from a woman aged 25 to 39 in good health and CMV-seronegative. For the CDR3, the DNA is TGTGCCAGCAGACCCGTTCATAGGGGACACTACGAGCAGTACTTC. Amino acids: CASRPVHRGHYEQYF.